The sequence of this TCR beta chain was determined in a study of vaccination effects on CD4 cells after COVID-19. For the study at large: Antigen-specific CD4+ T cell clonotypes were called by their expansion after viral peptide-pool culture in ViraFEST. Points from the study as a whole: Cross-reaction with common cold coronaviruses was seen in only 1 of 255 vaccine-induced clones from healthy vaccinees.

The culture ran for approximately 10 days, and then CD4+ T cells were isolated. Participants were vaccinated with two doses of either the BNT162b2 or mRNA-1273 vaccine. V was trimmed by 1 base and J by 1 base, leaving 16 bases between them. Germline CDR1 and CDR2: SGDLS and YYNGEE. The CDR3 totals 17 residues. Sequenced by immunoSEQ multiplex PCR; TCRdb stores in-frame clones only, minus some. The data show under 55,000 clones, roughly 72% seen once. Comment on this clone: The target antigen is unknown.

The sample here was CD4+ T cells from PBMCs cultured without peptide, taken after COVID-19 vaccination. This receptor was taken from a human donor who received a COVID-19 vaccine. V and J are TRBV9 and TRBJ2-3; perhaps TRBD2 as D (5 bases). This chain's CDR3 is CASSVSGQLRGTDTQYF. In DNA, the CDR3 is TGTGCCAGCAGCGTATCCGGCCAGTTGCGGGGCACAGATACGCAGTATTTT.